The 23 T cell receptor beta chains in this list originate from one sample, sequenced in a study of shared clonotypes between healthy human individuals. Profiling relied on immunoSEQ multiplex PCR, and the TCRdb table lists in-frame clones only, not all of them. The profile shows about 2.5 million clones, about 90% of them singletons. The source material was naive CD4+ T cells from PBMCs. Noted subset: CD45RA+ positively selected. The source is a man between 18 and 29 years old in good health. Some clones in this sample may be carry-over from other donors' samples.

The V gene is TRBV7-3, the J gene TRBJ2-5; D not resolved. CDR1 is SGHTA, CDR2 FQGTGA, per germline. The CDR3 has 13 residues. V gave up 2 bases and J gave up 5 bases, with 9 bases separating them. Here the CDR3 reads CASSLVARETQYF. The CDR3 DNA is TGTGCCAGCAGCTTAGTAGCTCGGGAGACCCAGTACTTC.

The chain links TRBV5-1 to TRBJ1-1, with D perhaps TRBD1 (6 bases). Trimming stripped 3 bases from V and 0 bases from J, with 15 bases between. Per the germline V gene, CDR1 is SGHRS and CDR2 is YFSETQ. CDR3 length: 16 residues. As DNA, the CDR3 is TGCGCCAGCAGCTGGATGGGGGGCGCGGTGAACACTGAAGCTTTCTTT. The encoded protein is CASSWMGGAVNTEAFF.

Concerning this clone itself: Other nucleotide sequences from this sample produce the same CDR3. This chain joins TRBV5-1 and TRBJ2-1; D is unresolved. Per the germline V gene, CDR1 is SGHRS and CDR2 is YFSETQ. The CDR3 sequence is 15 residues long. Between the trimmed V and J ends, which lost 1 base and 0 bases, there was a span of 8 bases. The CDR3 loop reads CASSLTLGSYNEQFF. CDR3 nucleotides: TGCGCCAGCAGCTTGACTTTAGGCTCCTACAATGAGCAGTTCTTC. Full variable domain (remainder filled in from reference TRBV5-1 and TRBJ2-1): KAGVTQTPRYLIKTRGQQVTLSCSPISGHRSVSWYQQTPGQGLQFLFEYFSETQRNKGNFPGRFSGRQFSNSRSEMNVSTLELGDSALYLCASSLTLGSYNEQFFGPGTRLTVL.

As for this clone: Other DNA sequences in the same sample also yield this CDR3. V gene TRBV9 combines with J gene TRBJ2-3; the D is unclear. V was pared by 4 bases and J by 0 bases, with 9 bases between. Germline-derived CDR1 and CDR2 are SGDLS and YYNGEE. This CDR3 contains 14 residues. CDR3 region: CASSPRVSTDTQYF. The CDR3 bases are TGTGCCAGCAGCCCACGGGTTAGCACAGATACGCAGTATTTT.

This chain joins TRBV7-8 and TRBJ1-1; D not certain. The CDR3 runs to 13 residues. The V and J ends lost 6 bases and 1 base respectively, with 9 bases between them. In germline, CDR1 is SGHVS, CDR2 FQNEAQ. CDR3 bases: TGTGCCAGCAGGTTATCTCAGAACACTGAAGCTTTCTTT. Translation gives CASRLSQNTEAFF.

This clone was observed once. The V and J genes are TRBV2 and TRBJ1-4; D is possibly TRBD1 (6 bases). The CDR3 runs 16 residues. Trimming removed 7 bases at V and 8 bases at J, with 23 bases between. CDR1 and CDR2 from the germline V gene are SNHLY and FYNNEI. CDR3: CASKGDRARLGEKLFF. The CDR3 DNA reads as TGTGCCAGCAAGGGGGACCGGGCGCGGTTGGGGGAAAAACTGTTTTTT.

The chain employs TRBV6-1 and TRBJ1-3; no clear D. This CDR3 contains 15 residues. Per germline, CDR1 MNHNS and CDR2 SASEGT. The ends were cut back, 6 bases at V and 0 bases at J, with 12 bases in the middle. The CDR3 DNA reads TGTGCCAGCAGGGCAACGTTTACCTCTGGAAACACCATATATTTT. This encodes CASRATFTSGNTIYF.

As regards this clone: Other DNA sequences in this sample translate to the same CDR3. The rearrangement uses TRBV29-1 and TRBJ2-7; weak D call: TRBD1 (5 bases). Trimming took 4 bases from V and 3 from J, leaving 7 bases between them. The CDR3 covers 11 residues. The V gene's germline CDR1 is SQVTM and CDR2 ANQGSEA. This CDR3 is CSVGRDYEQYF. The DNA for the CDR3 is TGCAGCGTTGGCAGGGACTACGAGCAGTACTTC.

This clone was found once. This sequence joins TRBV5-1 and TRBJ2-7, with TRBD1 matching over 7 bases. This CDR3 has 14 residues. With 4 bases clipped from V and 6 bases from J, the junction kept 10 bases outside the gene matches. From germline, CDR1 is SGHRS and CDR2 YFSETQ. The CDR3 here is CASSGPVRQGEQYF. The CDR3 DNA sequence: TGCGCCAGCAGCGGGCCGGTACGACAGGGCGAGCAGTACTTC.

J is TRBJ1-1 and V is TRBV28; D possibly corresponds to TRBD1 (5 bases). V lost 7 bases and J 3 bases, leaving 18 bases between the germline ends. The CDR3 contains 15 residues. Germline lookup yields CDR1 MDHEN and CDR2 SYDVKM. Here the CDR3 DNA reads TGTGCCAGCAACTCCCGGGGGGTCGGTGACACTGAAGCTTTCTTT. Protein: CASNSRGVGDTEAFF.

J is TRBJ1-2 and V is TRBV15, with D possibly being TRBD1 (5 bases). Germline V gene lookup returns CDR1 LNHNV and CDR2 YYDKDF (reference sequence). Trimming cost V 3 bases and J 6 bases, with 8 bases left between them. This CDR3 region has 12 residues. CDR3 region: CATSRGRDGYTF. CDR3 in DNA: TGTGCCACCAGCAGGGGGCGGGATGGCTACACCTTC. The full variable domain, completed using reference TRBV15 and TRBJ1-2, is DAMVIQNPRYQVTQFGKPVTLSCSQTLNHNVMYWYQQKSSQAPKLLFHYYDKDFNNEADTPDNFQSRRPNTSFCFLDIRSPGLGDTAMYLCATSRGRDGYTFGSGTRLTVV.

This clone was observed once. The chain has TRBV5-4 and TRBJ2-7; 9 bases are a match to TRBD1. Germline V gene sequence: CDR1 SGHNT, CDR2 YYREEE (reference sequence). The CDR3 has 16 residues. J gave up 4 bases and V 4 bases, and 12 bases lay outside the gene matches. DNA of the CDR3: TGTGCCAGCAGCCCCGGGACAGGGCACAACACTTACGAGCAGTACTTC. It is translated as CASSPGTGHNTYEQYF.

A note on this clone: The identical CDR3 is also encoded by other nucleotide sequences in the sample. This chain uses TRBV7-2 with TRBJ2-1; unclear D gene. CDR3 size: 11 residues. Deletions cut 5 bases from V and 5 bases from J, with 4 bases between. Germline lookup yields CDR1 SGHTA and CDR2 FQGNSA. The CDR3, as DNA: TGTGCCAGCAGCCCCGACAATGAGCAGTTCTTC. Translating gives CASSPDNEQFF.

The chain combines TRBV11-2 with TRBJ2-3, with 7 bases lining up with TRBD2. Germline CDR1 SGHAT, CDR2 FQNNGV. The V gene end was trimmed by 6 bases and the J gene end by 4 bases; junction bases not matched to a gene: 10. This CDR3 is 15 amino acids long. The CDR3 loop is CASRTGGSFADTQYF. As DNA, the CDR3 is TGTGCCAGCAGGACCGGCGGGAGTTTCGCAGATACGCAGTATTTT.

The rearrangement uses TRBV27 and TRBJ1-1, with a tentative D call TRBD1 (5 bases). Germline CDR1 MNHEY, CDR2 SMNVEV (reference sequence). The V end was cut by 10 bases, the J end by 5 bases, with 23 bases between. This CDR3 has 15 amino acids. In DNA, the CDR3 is TGTGCCACCAGGGAAAGATGGGGCCAGGGAACTGAAGCTTTCTTT. It specifies CATRERWGQGTEAFF.

This clone was found a few times. The chain combines TRBV28 with TRBJ1-4; D is undetermined. The germline V gene has CDR1 MDHEN and CDR2 SYDVKM. CDR3 length: 13 residues. The V end was cut by 2 bases, the J end by 7 bases, with 8 bases between. The CDR3 nucleotides are TGTGCCAGCAGTTTAAGGTTCCCTGAAAAACTGTTTTTT. Translating gives CASSLRFPEKLFF.

The chain links TRBV29-1 to TRBJ2-3; no firm D call. CDR3 size: 14 residues. With 6 bases removed from V and 2 bases from J, the gap between germline ends came to 15 bases. CDR1 and CDR2 from the germline V gene are SQVTM and ANQGSEA. This chain's CDR3 is CSVETVPNTDTQYF. DNA for the CDR3: TGCAGCGTCGAGACTGTTCCCAACACAGATACGCAGTATTTT.

The CDR3 sequence is CASSSLLIFNEQFF. The CDR3 DNA reads TGTGCCAGCAGCTCGTTGCTAATATTCAATGAGCAGTTCTTC. The gene calls are TRBV7-2 and TRBJ2-1; D unresolved. CDR3 length: 14 residues. Germline V gene sequence: CDR1 SGHTA, CDR2 FQGNSA. V lost 4 bases and J lost 6, with 13 bases in between. Full variable domain (remainder filled in from reference TRBV7-2 and TRBJ2-1): GAGVSQSPSNKVTEKGKDVELRCDPISGHTALYWYRQSLGQGLEFLIYFQGNSAPDKSGLPSDRFSAERTGGSVSTLTIQRTQQEDSAVYLCASSSLLIFNEQFFGPGTRLTVL.

The rearrangement links TRBV28 to TRBJ1-2; D unclear. CDR1 and CDR2 (germline): MDHEN, SYDVKM. The CDR3 consists of 10 residues. V gave up 6 bases and J gave up 8 bases, with 7 bases separating them. The CDR3 sequence is CASRSRGYTF. CDR3 nucleotides: TGTGCCAGCAGGTCCCGGGGCTACACCTTC.

The chain is built from TRBV19 and TRBJ1-1, with D uncertain. Germline CDR1 is LNHDA and CDR2 is SQIVND (reference sequence). The CDR3 runs to 12 residues. Trimming took off 4 bases at V and 3 bases at J, with 6 bases between the two ends. The CDR3 sequence: CASSRVYTEAFF. In DNA, the CDR3 is TGTGCCAGTAGTAGGGTTTACACTGAAGCTTTCTTT.

V usage is TRBV14 and J usage is TRBJ2-1; TRBD2 matches at 8 bases. The CDR3 extends over 15 amino acids. The germline V gene has CDR1 SGHDN and CDR2 FVKESK. With V trimmed by 3 bases and J by 9 bases, 10 bases remained unmatched. CDR3 sequence reads: CASSHQVAGISEQFF. The CDR3 DNA sequence: TGTGCCAGCAGCCACCAGGTAGCGGGAATATCTGAGCAGTTCTTC. The whole variable domain, filled in from reference TRBV14 and TRBJ2-1, reads EAGVTQFPSHSVIEKGQTVTLRCDPISGHDNLYWYRRVMGKEIKFLLHFVKESKQDESGMPNNRFLAERTGGTYSTLKVQPAELEDSGVYFCASSHQVAGISEQFFGPGTRLTVL.

The chain has TRBV5-1 and TRBJ2-1; 7 positions agree with TRBD2. The ends lost 0 bases at V and 9 bases at J; junction bases unmatched: 9. The CDR3 loop spans 15 amino acids. Germline lookup yields CDR1 SGHRS and CDR2 YFSETQ. CDR3 coding DNA: TGCGCCAGCAGCTTGGTCGCCGGGGAGGGTTTTGAGCAGTTCTTC. As protein: CASSLVAGEGFEQFF.

This chain links TRBV10-2 with TRBJ2-2, with D uncertain. With 0 bases removed from V and 7 bases from J, the gap between germline ends came to 18 bases. The CDR3 has 17 residues. Germline CDR1 is WSHSY and CDR2 is SAAADI. Here the CDR3 reads CASSESYDPRFDGELFF. The CDR3, as DNA: TGCGCCAGCAGTGAGTCGTATGACCCCCGTTTCGACGGGGAGCTGTTTTTT.